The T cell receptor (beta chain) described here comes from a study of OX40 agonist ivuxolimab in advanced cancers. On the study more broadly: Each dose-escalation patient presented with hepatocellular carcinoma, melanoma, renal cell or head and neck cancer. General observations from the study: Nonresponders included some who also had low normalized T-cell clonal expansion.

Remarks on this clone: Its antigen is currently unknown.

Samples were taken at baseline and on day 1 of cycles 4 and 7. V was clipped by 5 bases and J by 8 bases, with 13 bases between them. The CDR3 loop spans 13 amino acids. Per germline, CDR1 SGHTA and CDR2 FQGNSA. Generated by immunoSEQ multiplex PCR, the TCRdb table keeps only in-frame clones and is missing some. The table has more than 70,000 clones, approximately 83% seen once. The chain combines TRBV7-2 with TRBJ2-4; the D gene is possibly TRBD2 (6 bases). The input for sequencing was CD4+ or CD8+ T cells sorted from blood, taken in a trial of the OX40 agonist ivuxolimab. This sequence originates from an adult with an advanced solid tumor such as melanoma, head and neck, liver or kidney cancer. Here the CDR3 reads CASSPGTRDIQYF. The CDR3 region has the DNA TGTGCCAGCAGCCCCGGGACTCGGGACATTCAGTACTTC.